Presented here are 9 T cell receptor beta chains from one specimen sequenced in a study of blood T cells in healthy people across ages. Sample-barcoded 5' priming and a J-beta primer mix drove a second PCR of 7 to 11 cycles. TCRdb analysed the 5' RACE reads with MiXCR anew, one entry per CDR3 protein. The sample consists of 550,000 to 800,000 distinct CDR3 sequences, approximately 30% of them appearing once. Sequenced: blood. All receptors derive from a woman at least 80 years old in good health.

This clonotype showed up just once. CDR3 in amino acids: CSARVGGQGGYTF. CDR3 in DNA: TGCAGTGCTAGGGTTGGGGGGCAGGGTGGCTACACCTTC. The chain has TRBV20-1 and TRBJ1-2; the D gene is possibly TRBD1 (6 bases). V was clipped by 3 bases and J by 7 bases, with 15 bases between them. The germline V gene has CDR1 DFQATT and CDR2 SNEGSKA (reference sequence). The CDR3 totals 13 residues.

This clonotype has more than one count but fewer than ten. The chain uses TRBV7-3 and TRBJ1-6, with 7 bases matching TRBD1. Unmatched junction bases numbered 6, after V lost 5 bases and J lost 11 bases. This CDR3 region has 13 residues. CDR1 is SGHTA, CDR2 FQGTGA, per germline. In DNA form, the CDR3 reads TGTGCCAGCAGCCAGGACAGGATTACACCCCTCCACTTT. Amino acid sequence: CASSQDRITPLHF.

Comment on this clonotype: This could be a read error, since a much larger clone is one nucleotide away. Here the CDR3 DNA reads TGCAGTGCTAGAGGACAGGGGGGGAGGTACAATGAGCAGTACTTC. It translates to CSARGQGGRYNEQYF. V gene TRBV20-1 combines with J gene TRBJ2-7; 9 bases fit TRBD1. Germline CDR1 DFQATT, CDR2 SNEGSKA (reference sequence). The CDR3 consists of 15 residues. Trimming took 1 base from V and 7 from J; bases not matched to a gene: 11.

V gene TRBV9 combines with J gene TRBJ1-2; D gene ambiguous. Germline assignment: CDR1 SGDLS and CDR2 YYNGEE. V lost 3 bases and J 4 bases, leaving 13 bases between the germline ends. The CDR3 length is 14 residues. The CDR3 DNA sequence: TGTGCCAGCAGCGCGGCCGGGCGCGGCTATGGCTACACCTTC. Protein sequence: CASSAAGRGYGYTF.

This clonotype has a count of ten or more. V usage is TRBV20-1 and J usage is TRBJ2-1, with D unresolved. Per germline, CDR1 DFQATT and CDR2 SNEGSKA (reference sequence). The CDR3 has 15 residues. V gave up 6 bases and J gave up 5 bases, with 20 bases separating them. CDR3 coding DNA: TGCAGTGCAGGGCCTTGGGGTGTCATGGACAATGAGCAGTTCTTC. Translated: CSAGPWGVMDNEQFF.

The chain links TRBV7-2 to TRBJ2-1; D ambiguous. The closer fit of TRBJ2-7 to the DNA end suggests the J call may be wrong. In germline, CDR1 is SGHTA, CDR2 FQGNSA. This CDR3 comprises 14 residues. The chain's CDR3 is CASGNLTYYNEQYF. The CDR3 nucleotides read TGTGCCAGCGGAAACTTGACCTACTACAATGAGCAGTACTTC.

In this sample, this clonotype turned up many times. The chain combines TRBV6-1 with TRBJ1-2, with D possibly being TRBD1 (5 bases). V dropped 6 bases and J dropped 4 bases, with 18 bases sitting between them. Germline V gene sequence: CDR1 MNHNS, CDR2 SASEGT. The CDR3 spans 15 residues. CDR3 region: CASRATERQIYGYTF. CDR3 DNA: TGTGCCAGCAGGGCGACAGAAAGACAAATCTATGGCTACACCTTC.

The chain recombines TRBV6-6 with TRBJ2-5; 11 bases agree with TRBD1. The ends lost 2 bases at V and 11 bases at J; junction bases unmatched: 10. CDR1 is MNHNY, CDR2 SVGAGI, per germline (reference sequence). CDR3 length equals 15 residues. This CDR3 is CASSYQGTGGGEQYF. The CDR3 DNA reads TGTGCCAGCAGTTACCAGGGGACAGGGGGTGGTGAGCAGTACTTC.

The chain couples TRBV5-6 to TRBJ1-2; 8 nucleotides match TRBD1. The junction had 18 bases not matched to a gene; V was cut back by 4 bases and J by 13 bases. This CDR3 contains 15 residues. Germline CDR1 is SGHDT and CDR2 is YYEEEE. The CDR3 bases are TGTGCCAGCAGCCCAACGAGGGACAGGAACTATTGCTTCACCTTC. It yields the protein CASSPTRDRNYCFTF.